This TCR beta chain was captured by sequencing in a study of read filtering for tumor transcriptome and immune sequencing. Study in general: R-ISS stage counts were under ten for I, 15 to 20 for II, 6 or 7 for III. DNase treatment preceded whole-transcriptome library preparation.

The library was built from about 0.4 ug RNA with molecular barcoded adaptors for alpha/delta and beta/gamma chains. MiXCR, run by TCRdb on the reads, gives a single entry per CDR3 protein. The sample has tens of thousands of distinct CDR3 sequences; roughly 19% are singletons. In this sample, this clonotype turned up many times. Losses at the gene ends were 5 bases for V and 9 bases for J; bases not matched to a gene: 3. This CDR3 has 13 amino acids. Germline loops: CDR1 SEHNR, CDR2 FQNEAQ (reference sequence). The chain has TRBV7-9 and TRBJ2-1; 11 nucleotides align to TRBD1. The source of this sequence is a donor over 35 with multiple myeloma. Sequenced: a population of CD138-negative cells sorted from bone marrow. The CDR3 is CASSLGQGGEQFF. DNA of the CDR3: TGTGCCAGCAGCCTGGGACAGGGGGGTGAGCAGTTCTTC.